Listed below are T cell receptor beta chains from one sample, sequenced in a study of shared clonotypes between healthy human individuals. Clones were sequenced by immunoSEQ multiplex PCR, and TCRdb holds only the in-frame ones, with some missing. The table records around 600,000 clones, approximately 95% of them present only once. Sequenced sample: naive CD8+ T cells sorted from blood. The receptors were sampled from a woman in her 30s in good health. CDR3s include the opening cysteine and the closing phenylalanine or tryptophan. Each record gives: clone size, J gene, V gene, CDR3 length, D gene, CDR3 protein, CDR3 DNA. A D gene is named only where the DNA matches it firmly. Clone size is shown for a subset of rows, as once, few, many or a class of expanded clone.

clone_size: once; j_call: TRBJ1-5; v_call: TRBV15; cdr3_length: 15; d_call: TRBD1; cdr3_aa: CATRSGTASNQPQHF; cdr3_nt: TGTGCCACCAGGAGTGGGACAGCCAGCAATCAGCCCCAGCATTTT
clone_size: NA; j_call: TRBJ2-1; v_call: TRBV30; cdr3_length: 12; d_call: TRBD1; cdr3_aa: CAWSHDRAEQFF; cdr3_nt: TGTGCCTGGAGCCATGACAGGGCTGAGCAGTTCTTC
clone_size: NA; j_call: TRBJ2-7; v_call: TRBV5-1; cdr3_length: 14; d_call: TRBD1; cdr3_aa: CASSHGTGAYEQYF; cdr3_nt: TGCGCCAGCAGCCACGGGACAGGGGCCTACGAGCAGTACTTC
clone_size: NA; j_call: TRBJ2-2; v_call: TRBV10-1; cdr3_length: 14; d_call: NA; cdr3_aa: CASSFAGNTGELFF; cdr3_nt: TGCGCCAGCAGTTTCGCGGGGAACACCGGGGAGCTGTTTTTT
clone_size: NA; j_call: TRBJ1-2; v_call: TRBV7-9; cdr3_length: 15; d_call: TRBD1; cdr3_aa: CASSLALGDRDGYTF; cdr3_nt: TGTGCCAGCAGTTTAGCTTTGGGGGACAGGGACGGCTACACCTTC
clone_size: NA; j_call: TRBJ2-7; v_call: TRBV7-9; cdr3_length: 12; d_call: NA; cdr3_aa: CASSLGTGEQYF; cdr3_nt: TGTGCCAGCAGCCTCGGGACGGGGGAGCAGTACTTC
clone_size: NA; j_call: TRBJ1-6; v_call: TRBV19; cdr3_length: 14; d_call: NA; cdr3_aa: CASSWAAGSSPLHF; cdr3_nt: TGTGCCAGTAGTTGGGCAGCTGGGAGTTCACCCCTCCACTTT
clone_size: NA; j_call: TRBJ2-7; v_call: TRBV5-8; cdr3_length: 15; d_call: NA; cdr3_aa: CASSPVRGSPYEQYF; cdr3_nt: TGTGCCAGCAGCCCAGTGAGGGGGAGCCCCTACGAGCAGTACTTC
clone_size: NA; j_call: TRBJ1-1; v_call: TRBV5-5; cdr3_length: 15; d_call: TRBD1; cdr3_aa: CASSSQTGGYTEAFF; cdr3_nt: TGTGCCAGCAGCTCACAGACAGGGGGTTATACTGAAGCTTTCTTT
clone_size: NA; j_call: TRBJ2-7; v_call: TRBV28; cdr3_length: 13; d_call: NA; cdr3_aa: CASSFGPLGEQYF; cdr3_nt: TGTGCCAGCAGTTTCGGGCCTCTGGGTGAGCAGTACTTC
clone_size: NA; j_call: TRBJ2-5; v_call: TRBV30; cdr3_length: 13; d_call: NA; cdr3_aa: CAWSKEYQETQYF; cdr3_nt: TGTGCCTGGAGTAAGGAGTACCAAGAGACCCAGTACTTC
clone_size: NA; j_call: TRBJ1-2; v_call: TRBV6-1; cdr3_length: 13; d_call: TRBD1; cdr3_aa: CASLGQEDYGYTF; cdr3_nt: TGTGCCAGCCTCGGACAGGAAGACTATGGCTACACCTTC
clone_size: NA; j_call: TRBJ1-1; v_call: TRBV11-2; cdr3_length: 15; d_call: NA; cdr3_aa: CASSLVTTGETEAFF; cdr3_nt: TGTGCCAGCAGCTTAGTTACGACCGGAGAGACTGAAGCTTTCTTT
clone_size: NA; j_call: TRBJ1-5; v_call: TRBV7-2; cdr3_length: 15; d_call: NA; cdr3_aa: CASSLGGDTGQPQHF; cdr3_nt: TGTGCCAGCAGTCTAGGAGGGGACACGGGGCAGCCCCAGCATTTT
clone_size: NA; j_call: TRBJ2-7; v_call: TRBV6-5; cdr3_length: 15; d_call: TRBD2; cdr3_aa: CASSPRDYATYEQYF; cdr3_nt: TGTGCCAGCAGTCCCCGGGACTATGCCACCTACGAGCAGTACTTC